The clone carrying this T cell receptor (beta chain) was seen repeatedly, ten times or more. The library was built from about 400 ng RNA with molecular barcoded adaptors for alpha/delta and beta/gamma chains. Using its own MiXCR run on the reads, TCRdb lists one record per CDR3 protein. The sample has around 130,000 distinct CDR3 sequences, about 12% seen once; the top ten hold about 7.7%. This sample is drawn from a study of read filtering for tumor transcriptome and immune sequencing. For the study at large: By R-ISS, stages I, II and III held around 8, 16 and 7 patients. After DNase treatment, RNA was made into whole-transcriptome libraries.

Looked up from germline, CDR1 is SQVTM and CDR2 is ANQGSEA. The length of the CDR3 is 14 residues. V lost 8 bases, J lost 2 bases, and 16 bases lay in between. Sampling of bone marrow took place during active disease in every patient. Material: a population of CD138-negative cells sorted from bone marrow. The chain uses TRBV29-1 and TRBJ2-1, with D unresolved. The sequence came from a donor over 35 with multiple myeloma. The CDR3 loop is CSSSPLSTYNEQFF. The CDR3 coding sequence is TGCAGCTCCAGTCCACTGTCCACCTACAATGAGCAGTTCTTC.